Described below is a single TCR beta chain sequence and its context. Its antigen target is currently unknown. No base quality information exists; no much larger clone differs at one position. A patient counted as having stable Graves' hyperthyroidism if no progression to ophthalmopathy occurred over 18 months of follow-up. Hyperthyroidism patients were newly diagnosed, with disease duration under 2 months, and aged 18 to 65 years. The study excluded patients with uncontrolled infections, other autoimmune diseases, pregnancy or lactation. Diagnoses were established on the basis of clinical symptoms, serum thyroxine and TRAb, thyroid ultrasound, and orbital computed tomography. PBMCs were isolated from around 10 ml of fresh peripheral blood by Ficoll-Paque density gradient centrifugation. Total RNA was extracted using Trizol reagent, and RNA quality was assessed on an Agilent 2100 Bioanalyzer. This sample was taken from a study of T cells in Graves' hyperthyroidism and ophthalmopathy (dated by TCRdb to the late 2010s). Study-wide context: Peripheral blood was sampled at the time of initial diagnosis, prior to any treatment. To identify TCR V-J signatures that set the groups apart, the researchers used a discovery cohort of about a hundred patients, made up of 43 with Graves' ophthalmopathy and 57 with stable Graves' hyperthyroidism. An independent validation cohort of under 20 hyperthyroidism patients and about 16 patients who later progressed to ophthalmopathy tested prospective prediction of ophthalmopathy. The approximately 95 discovery patients were divided at random into training and test sets in a 7:3 ratio. Thyroid tissue and blood T-cell repertoires from roughly six Graves' hyperthyroidism patients were also compared in the study. Following sampling, methimazole starting at 30 mg daily was given to hyperthyroidism patients, and high-dose intravenous methylprednisolone was given to ophthalmopathy patients. TCR Vbeta CDR3 sequencing of some 140 peripheral blood samples (over 40 ophthalmopathy, 75 or so hyperthyroidism and around 17 progressor patients) is reported in the paper. Points the paper makes about the study in general: Ophthalmopathy was separated from stable hyperthyroidism by a 13 V-J signature model, with approximately 85% sensitivity and 81% to 83% specificity obtained in cross-validation and 80%/75% obtained in testing. Sample size was not statistically predetermined, and investigators were not blinded to group allocation. Most expanded thyroid clonotypes (frequency above 0.001) were also found in blood, which suggests that blood repertoires may mirror thyroid immune responses. In validation, progression to ophthalmopathy was predicted by the model with 70.59% sensitivity and 72% to 85% specificity, a median of approximately 7.1 months before onset.

Based on the germline V gene, the CDR1 and CDR2 sequences are ENHRY and SYGVKD. Spanning cysteine to phenylalanine, the CDR3 consists of 12 amino acids. Only the CDR3 part of the read is kept: 36 bases, read in frame from the first base. Compared with germline, V lacks 6 bases and J lacks 10 bases; bases without a gene match: 3. The TCR beta CDR3 regions were amplified from the RNA transcripts. The first round of RT-PCR for the TCR CDR3 was performed with the HTBI primer set and the Qiagen OneStep RT-PCR kit. Libraries were constructed in a second round of multiplex PCR, after which size selection and purification were carried out. Paired-end sequencing of the libraries was performed with 100 bp reads on an Illumina HiSeq2000. The study's own analysis went as follows. SOAPnuke was used to process the raw data, with reads discarded if the reads contained adapters or uncalled bases, had a mean Phred below 15, or lacked an exact constant-primer or identifier match. High-quality paired reads were merged with COPE v1.2.5, and unique nucleotide sequences were defined as clonotypes. MiTCR v1.1 was used to align clonotypes to the IMGT TRBV, TRBD and TRBJ reference segments. Analysis was restricted to V-J combinations with a frequency above 0.0001, which covered 99.2% of repertoires. The TCS score was defined as F50 (clonal expansion) divided by E x V (chaos), with BLOSUM62-based TCRdist calculated between CDR3 peptides within each V-J. Welch's t-statistics and random forest reduced roughly 540 V-J features to 10 to 15, which were used in a naive Bayes classifier (R e1071). TCRdb reanalyzed the raw reads on its own, using fastp at Q25 for trimming and MiXCR for clone calling, and kept in-frame beta chains. Each CDR3 protein appears once, grouped with its most common genes and DNA. For this entry, the V and J calls and clone size follow TCRdb and not the study's own pipeline. The sample has about 480,000 distinct CDR3 sequences on record, approximately 15% of them singletons. Of the sample, around a sixth is held by the ten largest clones.

The source material was blood. This receptor was taken from a woman in her late teens or twenties with Graves' hyperthyroidism. Recombination connected TRBV10-3 to TRBJ2-1, and TRBD2 matches 10 of the central bases. The CDR3 sequence is CAIRGGLAEQFF. Here is the DNA: TGTGCCATCAGGGGGGGACTAGCGGAGCAGTTCTTC.